This T cell receptor beta chain derives from a study of blood T cells in healthy people across ages. With regard to this clonotype: Its antigen is currently unknown.

The V and J ends lost 6 bases and 2 bases respectively, with 15 bases between them. The CDR3 totals 15 residues. Germline V CDR1 and CDR2: MDHEN, SYDVKM. With a J-beta primer mix and a sample-barcoded 5' primer, a second PCR ran roughly 6 to 12 cycles. TCRdb reprocessed the 5' RACE reads via MiXCR and lists one record per CDR3 protein. The table includes around 2 million distinct CDR3 sequences, roughly two fifths detected once. Study results and caveats: Nothing was known about donor CMV status, and this possibly confounded expanded clonotype changes. Because sorting was not performed, PBMCs prevented conclusive naive versus antigen-experienced comparison.

J is TRBJ2-3 and V is TRBV28, with TRBD2 as a possible D gene (6 bases). The receptor was derived from a human donor in good health. Sequenced: blood. CDR3 sequence: CASRSRDLVTDTQYF. The DNA of the CDR3 is TGTGCCAGCAGGTCCCGGGACTTGGTCACAGATACGCAGTATTTT.